This T cell receptor beta chain was captured in a study of cytomegalovirus exposure and HLA in healthy donors. General study findings and limits: CMV antigen specificity was confirmed in vitro for a few CMV-associated chains. Per a later analysis, HLA-associated TCR beta chains showed more clonal expansion than other, equally common TCR beta chains.

Vbeta (60) and Jbeta (13) primers were used in the PCR. Assay: immunoSEQ multiplex PCR; the TCRdb copy retains only in-frame clones and omits some. The table shows some 100,000 clones, with 60% to 80% occurring only once. Note on this clone: Its antigen is still unknown.

Sequencing was done on a sample of PBMCs. The sequence was obtained from a man aged 45-65 years in good health and CMV-seropositive.

CDR3 nucleotides: TGTGCCAGCAGCCTAATACCGGGACAGGGGGGGGCCTACAATGAGCAGTTCTTC. Its translation: CASSLIPGQGGAYNEQFF. The chain links TRBV5-5 to TRBJ2-1; 11 positions match TRBD1. The CDR3 loop spans 18 amino acids. V lost 4 bases to trimming and J lost 2 bases; unmatched junction nucleotides: 11. CDR1 is SGHKS, CDR2 YYEKEE, per germline (reference sequence).